This TCR beta chain was observed in a study of blood T cell repertoires in COVID-19. Overall study context: The origin of the acute and convalescent COVID-19 samples was the United States, Italy and Spain.

Only in-frame clones appear in the TCRdb table, and some are missing; sequencing was by immunoSEQ multiplex PCR. Found here are some 230,000 clones, around four fifths of them singletons; the top ten hold over 14%. CDR3 length: 15 amino acids. Trimming stripped 6 bases from V and 7 bases from J, with 19 bases between. CDR1 is WNHNN, CDR2 SYGVQD, per germline (reference sequence). The material sequenced was PBMCs or T cells enriched from blood (not recorded which). This clonotype originated in a man in his forties who had recovered from COVID-19. V usage is TRBV10-1 and J usage is TRBJ2-1, with a tentative D call TRBD1 (6 bases). The CDR3 sequence: CASREKAQGKNEQFF. In nucleotides, the CDR3 is TGCGCCAGCAGAGAAAAGGCGCAGGGGAAGAATGAGCAGTTCTTC.